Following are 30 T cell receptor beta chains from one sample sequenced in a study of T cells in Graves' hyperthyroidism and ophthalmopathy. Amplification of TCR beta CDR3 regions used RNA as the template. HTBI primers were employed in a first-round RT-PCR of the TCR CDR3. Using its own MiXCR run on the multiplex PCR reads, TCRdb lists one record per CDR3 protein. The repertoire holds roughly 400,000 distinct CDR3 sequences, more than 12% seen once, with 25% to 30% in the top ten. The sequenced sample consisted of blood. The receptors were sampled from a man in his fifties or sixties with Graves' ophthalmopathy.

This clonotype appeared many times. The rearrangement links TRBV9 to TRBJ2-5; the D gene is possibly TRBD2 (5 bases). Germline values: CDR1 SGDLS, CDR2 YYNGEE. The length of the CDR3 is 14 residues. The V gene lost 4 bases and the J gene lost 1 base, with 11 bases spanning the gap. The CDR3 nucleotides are TGTGCCAGCAGCCCCGAAGGGAGCCAAGAGACCCAGTACTTC. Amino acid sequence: CASSPEGSQETQYF.

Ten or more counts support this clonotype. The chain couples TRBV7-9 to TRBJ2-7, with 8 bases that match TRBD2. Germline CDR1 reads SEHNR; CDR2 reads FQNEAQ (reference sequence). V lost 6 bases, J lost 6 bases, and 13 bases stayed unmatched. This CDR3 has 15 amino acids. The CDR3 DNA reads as TGTGCCAGCAGTCGAACTCAAGCGGGAGTCCCCGAGCAGTACTTC. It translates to CASSRTQAGVPEQYF.

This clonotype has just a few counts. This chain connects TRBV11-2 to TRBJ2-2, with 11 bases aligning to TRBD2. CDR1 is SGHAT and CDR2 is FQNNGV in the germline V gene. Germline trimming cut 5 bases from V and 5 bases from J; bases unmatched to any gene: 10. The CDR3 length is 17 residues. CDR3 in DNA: TGTGCCAGCAGCCCTATGGGGCTAGCGGGAGGTACCGGGGAGCTGTTTTTT. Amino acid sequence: CASSPMGLAGGTGELFF. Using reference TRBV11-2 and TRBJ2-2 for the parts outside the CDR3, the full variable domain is EAGVAQSPRYKIIEKRQSVAFWCNPISGHATLYWYQQILGQGPKLLIQFQNNGVVDDSQLPKDRFSAERLKGVDSTLKIQPAKLEDSAVYLCASSPMGLAGGTGELFFGEGSRLTVL.

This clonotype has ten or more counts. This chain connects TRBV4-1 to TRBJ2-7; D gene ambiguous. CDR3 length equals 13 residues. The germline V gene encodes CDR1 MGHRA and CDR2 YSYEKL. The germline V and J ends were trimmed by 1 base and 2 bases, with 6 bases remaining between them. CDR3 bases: TGCGCCAGCAGCCAAGTACCAACCTACGAGCAGTACTTC. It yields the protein CASSQVPTYEQYF.

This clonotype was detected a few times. The CDR3 protein is CARTVTENIQYF. For the CDR3, the DNA is TGTGCCCGGACAGTCACTGAGAACATTCAGTACTTC. The V call is TRBV30, the J call TRBJ2-4; tentative D call: TRBD1 (6 bases). Germline V gene lookup returns CDR1 GTSNPN and CDR2 SVGIG (reference sequence). Trimming stripped 8 bases from V and 7 bases from J, with 15 bases between. This CDR3 is built from 12 residues.

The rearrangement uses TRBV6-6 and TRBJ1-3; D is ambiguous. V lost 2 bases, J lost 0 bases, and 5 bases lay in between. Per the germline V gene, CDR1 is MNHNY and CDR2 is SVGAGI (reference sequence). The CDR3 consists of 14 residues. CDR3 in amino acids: CASSYENSGNTIYF. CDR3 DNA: TGTGCCAGCAGTTACGAGAACTCTGGAAACACCATATATTTT.

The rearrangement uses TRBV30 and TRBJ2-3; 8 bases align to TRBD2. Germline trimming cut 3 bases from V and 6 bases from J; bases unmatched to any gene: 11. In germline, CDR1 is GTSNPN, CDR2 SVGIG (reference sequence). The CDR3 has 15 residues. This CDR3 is CAWRDLAGALDTQYF. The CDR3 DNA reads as TGTGCCTGGAGGGACCTAGCGGGTGCCTTGGATACGCAGTATTTT.

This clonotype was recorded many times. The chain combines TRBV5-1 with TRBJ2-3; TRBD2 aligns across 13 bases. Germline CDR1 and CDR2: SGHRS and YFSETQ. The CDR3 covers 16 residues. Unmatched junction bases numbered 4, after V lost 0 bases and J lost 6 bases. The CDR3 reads CASSLGLAGGLDTQYF. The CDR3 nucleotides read TGCGCCAGCAGCTTGGGACTAGCGGGAGGCTTGGATACGCAGTATTTT.

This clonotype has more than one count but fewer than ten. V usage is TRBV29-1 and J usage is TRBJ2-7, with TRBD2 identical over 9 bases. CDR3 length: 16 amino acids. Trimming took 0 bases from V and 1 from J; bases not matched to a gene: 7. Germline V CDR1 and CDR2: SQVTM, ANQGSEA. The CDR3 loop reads CSVEEELAGQSYEQYF. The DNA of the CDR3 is TGCAGCGTTGAAGAGGAGCTAGCGGGACAGTCCTACGAGCAGTACTTC.

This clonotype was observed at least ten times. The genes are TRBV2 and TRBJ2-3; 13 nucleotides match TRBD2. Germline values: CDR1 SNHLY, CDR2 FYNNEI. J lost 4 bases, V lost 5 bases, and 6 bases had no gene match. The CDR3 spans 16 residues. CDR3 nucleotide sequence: TGTGCCAGCAGTCCCCGGACTAGCGGGAGTGCAGATACGCAGTATTTT. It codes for CASSPRTSGSADTQYF. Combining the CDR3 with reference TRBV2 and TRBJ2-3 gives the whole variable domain EPEVTQTPSHQVTQMGQEVILRCVPISNHLYFYWYRQILGQKVEFLVSFYNNEISEKSEIFDDQFSVERPDGSNFTLKIRSTKLEDSAMYFCASSPRTSGSADTQYFGPGTRLTVL.

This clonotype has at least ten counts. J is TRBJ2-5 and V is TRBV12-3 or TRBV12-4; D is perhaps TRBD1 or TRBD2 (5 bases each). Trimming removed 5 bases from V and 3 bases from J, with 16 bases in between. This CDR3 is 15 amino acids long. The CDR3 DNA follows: TGTGCCAGCAGTCCGTTTGGGGGAAGTGAAGAGACCCAGTACTTC. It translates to CASSPFGGSEETQYF.

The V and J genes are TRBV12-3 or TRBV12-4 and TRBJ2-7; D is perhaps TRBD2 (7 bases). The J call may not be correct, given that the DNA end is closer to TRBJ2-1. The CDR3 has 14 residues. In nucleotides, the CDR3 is TGTGCCAGATTAGAGGGGGGGACTCCCTACGAGCAGTTCTTC. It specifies CARLEGGTPYEQFF.

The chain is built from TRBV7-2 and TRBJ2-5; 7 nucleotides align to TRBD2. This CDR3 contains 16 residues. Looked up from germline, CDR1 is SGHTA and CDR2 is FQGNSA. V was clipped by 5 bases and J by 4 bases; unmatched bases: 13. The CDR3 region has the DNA TGTGCCAGCAGCGCGTCTAGCGGAGGGATGGGAGAGACCCAGTACTTC. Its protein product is CASSASSGGMGETQYF. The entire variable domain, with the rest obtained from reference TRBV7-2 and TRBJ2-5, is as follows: GAGVSQSPSNKVTEKGKDVELRCDPISGHTALYWYRQSLGQGLEFLIYFQGNSAPDKSGLPSDRFSAERTGGSVSTLTIQRTQQEDSAVYLCASSASSGGMGETQYFGPGTRLLVL.

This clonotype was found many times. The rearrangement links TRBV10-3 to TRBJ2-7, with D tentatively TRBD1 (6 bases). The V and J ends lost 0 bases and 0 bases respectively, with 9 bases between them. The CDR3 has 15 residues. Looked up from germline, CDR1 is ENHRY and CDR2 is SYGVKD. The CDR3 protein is CAISESTDSSYEQYF. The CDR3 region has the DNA TGTGCCATCAGTGAGTCTACGGACAGCTCCTACGAGCAGTACTTC.

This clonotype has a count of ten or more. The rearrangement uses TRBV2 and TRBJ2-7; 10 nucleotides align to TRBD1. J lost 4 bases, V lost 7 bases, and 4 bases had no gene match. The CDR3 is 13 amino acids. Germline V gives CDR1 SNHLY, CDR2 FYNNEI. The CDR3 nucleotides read TGTGCCAGCAAGACAGGGGGCGCGTACGAGCAGTACTTC. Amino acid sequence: CASKTGGAYEQYF.

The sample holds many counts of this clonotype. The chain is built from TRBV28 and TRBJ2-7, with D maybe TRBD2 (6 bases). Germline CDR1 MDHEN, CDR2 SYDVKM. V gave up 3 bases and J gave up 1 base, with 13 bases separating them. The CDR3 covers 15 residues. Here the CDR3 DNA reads TGTGCCAGCAGTTTGGGCGGCGCGGGATCCTACGAGCAGTACTTC. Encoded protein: CASSLGGAGSYEQYF.

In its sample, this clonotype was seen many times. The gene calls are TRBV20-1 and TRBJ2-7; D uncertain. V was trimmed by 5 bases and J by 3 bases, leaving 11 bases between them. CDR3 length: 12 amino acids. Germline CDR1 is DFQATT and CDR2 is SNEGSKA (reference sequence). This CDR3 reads CSAHHRNYEQYF. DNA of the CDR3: TGCAGTGCTCACCACAGAAACTACGAGCAGTACTTC.

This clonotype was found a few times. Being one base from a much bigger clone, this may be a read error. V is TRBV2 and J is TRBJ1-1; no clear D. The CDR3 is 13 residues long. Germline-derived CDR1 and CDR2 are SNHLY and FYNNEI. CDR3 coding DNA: TGTGCCAGCAATGCAGCTCTGAACACTGAAGCTCTCTTT. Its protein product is CASNAALNTEALF.

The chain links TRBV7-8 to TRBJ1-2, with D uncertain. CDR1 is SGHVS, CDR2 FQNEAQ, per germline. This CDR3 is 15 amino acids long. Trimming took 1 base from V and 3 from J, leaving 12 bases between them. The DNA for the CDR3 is TGTGCCAGCAGCTTAGGCACCCAAAGAGACTATGGCTACACCTTC. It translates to CASSLGTQRDYGYTF. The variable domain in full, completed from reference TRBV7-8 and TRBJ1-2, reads GAGVSQSPRYKVAKRGQDVALRCDPISGHVSLFWYQQALGQGPEFLTYFQNEAQLDKSGLPSDRFFAERPEGSVSTLKIQRTQQEDSAVYLCASSLGTQRDYGYTFGSGTRLTVV.

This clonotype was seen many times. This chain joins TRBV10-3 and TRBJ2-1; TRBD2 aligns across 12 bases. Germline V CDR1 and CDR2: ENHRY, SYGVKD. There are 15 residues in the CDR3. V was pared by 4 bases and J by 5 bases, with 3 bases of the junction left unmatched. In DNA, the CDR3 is TGTGCCATCAGTGGGCTAGCGGGAGGGAACAATGAGCAGTTCTTC. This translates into CAISGLAGGNNEQFF.

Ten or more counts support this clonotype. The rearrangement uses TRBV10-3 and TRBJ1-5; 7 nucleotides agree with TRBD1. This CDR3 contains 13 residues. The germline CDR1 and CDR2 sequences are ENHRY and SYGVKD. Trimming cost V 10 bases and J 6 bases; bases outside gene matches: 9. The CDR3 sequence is CATKQGSGQPQHF. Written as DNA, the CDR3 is TGTGCCACCAAACAGGGGTCGGGTCAGCCCCAGCATTTT.

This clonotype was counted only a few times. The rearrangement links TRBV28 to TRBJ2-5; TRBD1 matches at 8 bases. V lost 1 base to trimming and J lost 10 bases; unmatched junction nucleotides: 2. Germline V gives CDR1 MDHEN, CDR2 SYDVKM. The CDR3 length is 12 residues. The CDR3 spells CASSLYGQGQYF. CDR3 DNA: TGTGCCAGCAGTTTATACGGACAGGGCCAGTACTTC.

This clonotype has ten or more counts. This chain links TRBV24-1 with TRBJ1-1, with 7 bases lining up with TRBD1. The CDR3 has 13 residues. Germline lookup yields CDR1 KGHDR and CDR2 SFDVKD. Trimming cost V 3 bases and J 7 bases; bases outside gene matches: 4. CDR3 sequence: CATSDGDSDEAFF. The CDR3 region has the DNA TGTGCCACCAGTGATGGGGACAGCGATGAAGCTTTCTTT.

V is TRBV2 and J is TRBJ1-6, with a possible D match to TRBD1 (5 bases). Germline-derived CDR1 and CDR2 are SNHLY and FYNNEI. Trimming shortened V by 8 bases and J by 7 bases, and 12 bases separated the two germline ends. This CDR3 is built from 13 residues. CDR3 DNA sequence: TGTGCCAGCTCCGCAGGGACCAATTCACCCCTCCACTTT. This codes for CASSAGTNSPLHF.

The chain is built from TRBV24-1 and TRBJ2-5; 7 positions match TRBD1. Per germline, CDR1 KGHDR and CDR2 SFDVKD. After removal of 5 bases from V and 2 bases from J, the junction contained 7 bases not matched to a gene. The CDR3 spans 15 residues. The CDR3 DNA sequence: TGTGCCACCAGTGCACGGGACAGTATACAAGAGACCCAGTACTTC. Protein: CATSARDSIQETQYF.

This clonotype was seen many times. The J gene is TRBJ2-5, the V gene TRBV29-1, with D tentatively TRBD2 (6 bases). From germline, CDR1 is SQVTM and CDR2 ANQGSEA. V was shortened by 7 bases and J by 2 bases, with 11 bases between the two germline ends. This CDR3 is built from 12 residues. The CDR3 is CSATEGQETQYF. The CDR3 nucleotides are TGCAGCGCCACGGAGGGTCAAGAGACCCAGTACTTC.

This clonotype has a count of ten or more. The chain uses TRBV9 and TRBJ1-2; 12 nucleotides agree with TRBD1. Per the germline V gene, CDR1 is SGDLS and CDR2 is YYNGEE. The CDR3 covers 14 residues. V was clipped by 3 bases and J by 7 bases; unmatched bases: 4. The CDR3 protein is CASSARDRGLGYTF. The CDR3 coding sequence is TGTGCCAGCAGCGCGCGGGACAGGGGGCTTGGCTACACCTTC.

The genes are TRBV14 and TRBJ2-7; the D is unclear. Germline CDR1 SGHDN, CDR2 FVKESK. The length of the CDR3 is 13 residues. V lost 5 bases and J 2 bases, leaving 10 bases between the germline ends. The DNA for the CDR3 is TGTGCCAGCAGCATCGACGTCGCCTACGAGCAGTACTTC. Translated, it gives CASSIDVAYEQYF.

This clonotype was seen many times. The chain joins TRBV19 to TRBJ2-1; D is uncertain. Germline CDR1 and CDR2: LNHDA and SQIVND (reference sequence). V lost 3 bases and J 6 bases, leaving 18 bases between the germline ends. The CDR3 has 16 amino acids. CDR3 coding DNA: TGTGCCAGTAGTATCGGTCGGCGACCCGTTCGCAATGAGCAGTTCTTC. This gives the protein CASSIGRRPVRNEQFF.

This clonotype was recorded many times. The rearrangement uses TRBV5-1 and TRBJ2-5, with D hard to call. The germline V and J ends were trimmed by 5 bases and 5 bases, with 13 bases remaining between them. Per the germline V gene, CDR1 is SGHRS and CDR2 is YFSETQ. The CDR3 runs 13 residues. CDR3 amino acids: CASSPGEAETQYF. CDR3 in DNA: TGCGCCAGCAGTCCAGGCGAGGCCGAGACCCAGTACTTC.